The 10 T cell receptor beta chains reported below all come from one sample, sequenced in a study of molecular identifiers for immune sequencing clone quantification. TCRdb called the PCR reads again in MiXCR, with one record for every CDR3 protein. The repertoire has about 320,000 distinct CDR3 sequences, roughly 23% of them found once; the top ten carry roughly 0.8%. Material: naive CD8+ T cells from blood, with Jurkat cell RNA spiked in. Subset denoted: FACS-sorted CD8+CD4-CCR7+CD45RA+ naive T cells. The receptors were gathered from a human donor in good health. Some libraries in this study had Jurkat cell RNA spiked in.

This clonotype showed up many times. The V gene is TRBV7-9, the J gene TRBJ1-5; 7 bases match TRBD1. Germline V gene data show CDR1 as SEHNR and CDR2 as FQNEAQ (reference sequence). The length of the CDR3 is 15 residues. V was clipped by 1 base and J by 4 bases; unmatched bases: 4. CDR3 in DNA: TGTGCCAGCAGCTTAGGGCAGGGGGAAAATCAGCCCCAGCATTTT. Translation gives CASSLGQGENQPQHF.

The chain has TRBV6-2 or TRBV6-3 and TRBJ2-7, with D possibly TRBD2 on 6 matching bases. V dropped 8 bases and J dropped 2 bases, with 16 bases sitting between them. CDR1 is MNHEY, CDR2 SVGEGT, per germline. The CDR3 consists of 14 residues. The CDR3 bases are TGTGCCAGCGGAAGGACTAACGGGACCTACGAGCAGTACTTC. Protein sequence: CASGRTNGTYEQYF.

This clonotype was seen a handful of times. The V gene is TRBV11-2, the J gene TRBJ2-7; D unclear. The germline gives CDR1 SGHAT, CDR2 FQNNGV. The CDR3 extends over 14 amino acids. Trimming took off 1 base at V and 8 bases at J, with 15 bases between the two ends. CDR3 sequence (DNA): TGTGCCAGCAGCTTAGCGGGCCGTCCTGGCAAGCAGTACTTC. Translation gives CASSLAGRPGKQYF.

Notes on this clonotype: A much larger clone sits a single nucleotide away, making a read error possible. This chain links TRBV29-1 with TRBJ2-2, with D possibly being TRBD1 (6 bases). This CDR3 region has 14 residues. With 3 bases removed from V and 6 bases from J, the gap between germline ends came to 14 bases. Per the germline V gene, CDR1 is SQVTM and CDR2 is ANQGSEA. The CDR3 loop reads CSVDRGYHAGELFF. The CDR3 DNA follows: TGCAGCGTTGACAGGGGCTACCACGCCGGGGAGCTGTTTTTT.

Notes on this clonotype: A much larger clone lies one base from this, so it may be a read error. Here the CDR3 omits its conserved ending phenylalanine or tryptophan, so a read error is the likely source. V and J are TRBV7-9 and TRBJ2-3, with 11 nucleotides matching TRBD2. The V gene's germline CDR1 is SEHNR and CDR2 FQNEAQ (reference sequence). With V trimmed by 2 bases and J by 4 bases, 2 bases remained unmatched. The CDR3 is 15 residues long. CDR3 loop: CASSLTSGSPDTQYV. CDR3 bases: TGTGCCAGCAGCTTAACTAGCGGGAGCCCAGATACGCAGTATGTT.

This clonotype was found a few times. This chain joins TRBV11-2 and TRBJ2-7; D is undetermined. Germline V gene lookup returns CDR1 SGHAT and CDR2 FQNNGV. The CDR3 length is 12 residues. The V and J ends lost 5 bases and 5 bases respectively, with 10 bases between them. The CDR3 DNA sequence: TGTGCCAGCAGCCTTTCAGAGAACGAGCAGTACTTC. Translated, it gives CASSLSENEQYF.

This clonotype is a singleton in its sample. A much larger clone sits a single nucleotide away, making a read error possible. The chain has TRBV7-9 and TRBJ2-4; tentative D call: TRBD1 (6 bases). This CDR3 comprises 15 residues. V lost 3 bases and J lost 8, with 17 bases in between. CDR1 and CDR2 from the germline V gene are SEHNR and FQNEAQ (reference sequence). In DNA form, the CDR3 reads TGTGCCAGCAGCTTTGTTCTGGGGGCGGCGGACATTCAGTACTTC. Its translation: CASSFVLGAADIQYF.

Only a few counts were recorded for this clonotype. The V gene is TRBV18, the J gene TRBJ1-1; D ambiguous. This CDR3 comprises 17 residues. CDR1 and CDR2 from the germline V gene are KGHSH and LQKENI. Trimming cost V 6 bases and J 3 bases, with 23 bases left between them. For the CDR3, the DNA is TGTGCCAGCTCCCCCGTCGGGTTGACTGTGGAATACACTGAAGCTTTCTTT. Translating it yields CASSPVGLTVEYTEAFF.

This clonotype was recorded many times. The chain uses TRBV7-9 and TRBJ1-1; 8 bases are shared with TRBD1. The CDR3 is 16 residues long. Germline V gives CDR1 SEHNR, CDR2 FQNEAQ (reference sequence). After removal of 1 base from V and 10 bases from J, the junction contained 14 bases not matched to a gene. CDR3 nucleotides: TGTGCCAGCAGCTTAGTCTCACGACAGGGGAGTTGGGGAGCTTTCTTT. Translation: CASSLVSRQGSWGAFF.

This clonotype was recorded only once. One end of the junction does not line up with germline, which may come from a read error. The rearrangement joins TRBV5-4 to TRBJ2-5; D not resolved. Germline-derived CDR1 and CDR2 are SGHNT and YYREEE (reference sequence). The CDR3 has 14 amino acids. The DNA of the CDR3 is TGTGCCGGCAGCTTTTCTACCGGCCAGGAGACCCAGTACTTC. This encodes CAGSFSTGQETQYF.